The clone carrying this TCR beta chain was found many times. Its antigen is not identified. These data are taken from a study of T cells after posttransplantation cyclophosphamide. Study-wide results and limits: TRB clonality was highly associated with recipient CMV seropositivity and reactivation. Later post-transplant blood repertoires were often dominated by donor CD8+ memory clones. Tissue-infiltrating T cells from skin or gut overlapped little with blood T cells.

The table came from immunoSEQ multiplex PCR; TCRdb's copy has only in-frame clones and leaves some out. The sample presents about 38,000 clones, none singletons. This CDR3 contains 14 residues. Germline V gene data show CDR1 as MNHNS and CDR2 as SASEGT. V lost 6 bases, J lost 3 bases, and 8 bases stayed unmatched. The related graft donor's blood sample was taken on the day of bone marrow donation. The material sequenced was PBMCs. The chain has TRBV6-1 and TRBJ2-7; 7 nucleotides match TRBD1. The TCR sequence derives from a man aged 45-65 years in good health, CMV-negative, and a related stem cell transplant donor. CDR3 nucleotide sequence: TGTGCCAGCAGGAACCGACAGGGCCTCTACGAGCAGTACTTC. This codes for CASRNRQGLYEQYF.